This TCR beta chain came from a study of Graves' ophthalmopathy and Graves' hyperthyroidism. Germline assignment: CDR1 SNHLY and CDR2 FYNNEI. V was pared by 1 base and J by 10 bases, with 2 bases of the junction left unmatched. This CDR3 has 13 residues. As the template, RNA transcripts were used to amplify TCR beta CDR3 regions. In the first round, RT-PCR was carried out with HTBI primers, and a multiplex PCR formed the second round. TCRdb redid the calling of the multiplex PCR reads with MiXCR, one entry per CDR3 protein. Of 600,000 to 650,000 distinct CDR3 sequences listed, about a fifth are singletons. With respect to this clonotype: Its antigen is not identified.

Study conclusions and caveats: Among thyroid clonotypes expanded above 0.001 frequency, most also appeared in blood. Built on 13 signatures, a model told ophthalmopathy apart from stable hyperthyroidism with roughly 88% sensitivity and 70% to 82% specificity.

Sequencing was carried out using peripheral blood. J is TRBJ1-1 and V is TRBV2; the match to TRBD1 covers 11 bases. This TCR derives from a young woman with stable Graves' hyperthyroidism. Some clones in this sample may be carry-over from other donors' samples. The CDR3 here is CASSEVGQGGAFF. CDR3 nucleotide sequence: TGTGCCAGCAGTGAAGTGGGACAGGGGGGAGCTTTCTTT.